The rows below give T cell receptor beta chains drawn from one sample of a study of OX40 agonist ivuxolimab in advanced cancers. Repertoires were generated with immunoSEQ multiplex PCR, while TCRdb's copy carries only in-frame clones and drops some. Altogether over 65,000 clones are present, just under 95% being singletons, with the ten largest covering about 0.32%. Sequenced material: CD4+ or CD8+ T cells sorted from blood, taken in a trial of the OX40 agonist ivuxolimab. The receptor set was obtained from an adult with an advanced solid tumor such as melanoma, head and neck, liver or kidney cancer. Both conserved end residues are part of each CDR3.

v_call	cdr3_length	j_call	cdr3_aa
TRBV5-1	15	TRBJ2-5	CASSLSGINSETQYF
TRBV2	13	TRBJ2-5	CASSAVTKETQYF
TRBV10-3	16	TRBJ1-6	CAIGRDEGGSNSPLHF
TRBV30	12	TRBJ1-3	CAWTGGSNTIYF
TRBV28	12	TRBJ1-1	CASSLYRTEAFF
TRBV6-5	14	TRBJ2-4	CASSSGTGMDIQYF
TRBV25-1	13	TRBJ2-7	CASSEGPRGGQDF
TRBV11-1	15	TRBJ1-2	CASSLPQTGFGGYTF
TRBV19	14	TRBJ2-4	CASGLQGAKNIQYF
TRBV4-2	15	TRBJ2-1	CASSLRQGPYNEQFF
TRBV18	18	TRBJ2-7	CASSPQDRGLIFGYEQYF
TRBV18	14	TRBJ1-2	CASSPVGDSYGYTF
TRBV19	14	TRBJ1-6	CASTDGQSSSPLHF
TRBV25-1	14	TRBJ1-2	CASSESTGSGGYTF
TRBV7-2	15	TRBJ2-1	CASSLFKLVDNEQFF
TRBV6-5	14	TRBJ2-7	CASTKTLAAYEQYF
TRBV18	18	TRBJ2-6	CASSPPNGGASGANVLTF
TRBV28	14	TRBJ2-7	CASRILAGSYEQYF
TRBV6-6	15	TRBJ1-4	CASSNSRGVDEKLFF
TRBV5-4	15	TRBJ2-5	CASSLAGSGAGTQYF
TRBV6-5	15	TRBJ2-7	CASSYSPSPAYEQYF
TRBV6-1	21	TRBJ1-1	CASSEGRGKQGNYYGNTEAFF
TRBV5-5	14	TRBJ2-5	CASSSLGGIETQYF
TRBV6-1	12	TRBJ2-1	CASSRNDYEQFF
TRBV6-6	15	TRBJ2-1	CASSYSLAGEREQFF
TRBV18	12	TRBJ1-6	CASSPGVETLHF
TRBV2	14	TRBJ2-3	CASTRDRNTDTQYF
TRBV28	15	TRBJ1-2	CASSLLGTVNYGYTF
TRBV19	17	TRBJ2-5	CASTPQSLTEGTGTQYF
TRBV7-9	15	TRBJ2-7	CASSLQGGLSYEQYF
TRBV18	14	TRBJ2-1	CASSRGNTYNEQFF
TRBV15	12	TRBJ1-1	CATSRDLGEAFF
TRBV19	12	TRBJ1-5	CASSMANQPQHF
TRBV6-4	15	TRBJ1-5	CASRDQQGANQPQHF
TRBV13	15	TRBJ2-3	CASSLLAGGTDTQYF
TRBV28	14	TRBJ1-6	CAIGRRSYNSPLHF
TRBV5-7	14	TRBJ2-7	CASSFGGRGSEQYF
TRBV5-4	18	TRBJ1-2	CASSFAGTGGSGIYGYTF
TRBV7-9	13	TRBJ1-6	CASSLGQNSPLHF
TRBV5-5	15	TRBJ2-3	CASSLAGLYTDTQYF
TRBV27	15	TRBJ2-7	CASSLGGPAFGEQYF
TRBV6-5	14	TRBJ2-4	CASSSLAGGTQIYF